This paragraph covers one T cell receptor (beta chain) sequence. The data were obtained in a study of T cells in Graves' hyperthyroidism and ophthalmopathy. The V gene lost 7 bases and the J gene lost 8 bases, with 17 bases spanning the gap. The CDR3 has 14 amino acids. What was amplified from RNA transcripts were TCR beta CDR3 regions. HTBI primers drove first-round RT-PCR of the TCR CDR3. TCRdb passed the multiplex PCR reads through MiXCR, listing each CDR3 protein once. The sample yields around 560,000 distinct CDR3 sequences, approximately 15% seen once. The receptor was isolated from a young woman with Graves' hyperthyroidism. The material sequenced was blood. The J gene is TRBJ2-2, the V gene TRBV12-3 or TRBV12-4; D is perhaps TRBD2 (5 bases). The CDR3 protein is CASNPDTGLGELFF. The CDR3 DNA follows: TGTGCCAGCAATCCCGACACTGGACTGGGGGAGCTGTTTTTT.